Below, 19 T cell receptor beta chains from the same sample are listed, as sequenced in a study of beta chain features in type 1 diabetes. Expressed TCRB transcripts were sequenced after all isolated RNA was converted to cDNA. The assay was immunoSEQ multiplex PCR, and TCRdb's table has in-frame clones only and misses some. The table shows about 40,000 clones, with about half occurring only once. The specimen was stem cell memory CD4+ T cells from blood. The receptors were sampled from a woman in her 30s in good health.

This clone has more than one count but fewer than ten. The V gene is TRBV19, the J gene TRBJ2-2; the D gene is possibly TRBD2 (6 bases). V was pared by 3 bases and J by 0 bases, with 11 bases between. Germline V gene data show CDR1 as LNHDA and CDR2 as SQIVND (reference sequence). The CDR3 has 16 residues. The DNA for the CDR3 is TGTGCCAGTAGTATTCTTGGGGGGACGAACACCGGGGAGCTGTTTTTT. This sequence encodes CASSILGGTNTGELFF.

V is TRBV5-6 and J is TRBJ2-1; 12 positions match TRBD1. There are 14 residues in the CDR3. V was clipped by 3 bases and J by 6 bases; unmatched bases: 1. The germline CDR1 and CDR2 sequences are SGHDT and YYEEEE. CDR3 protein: CASSWGQGANEQFF. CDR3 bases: TGTGCCAGCAGCTGGGGACAGGGGGCCAATGAGCAGTTCTTC.

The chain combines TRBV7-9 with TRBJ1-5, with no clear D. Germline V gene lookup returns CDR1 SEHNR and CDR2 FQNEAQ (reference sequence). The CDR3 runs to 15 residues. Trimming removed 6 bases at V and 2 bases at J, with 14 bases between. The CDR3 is CASREGLAGNQPQHF. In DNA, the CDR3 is TGTGCCAGCAGAGAAGGACTCGCCGGCAATCAGCCCCAGCATTTT. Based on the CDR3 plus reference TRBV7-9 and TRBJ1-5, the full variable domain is DTGVSQNPRHKITKRGQNVTFRCDPISEHNRLYWYRQTLGQGPEFLTYFQNEAQLEKSRLLSDRFSAERPKGSFSTLEIQRTEQGDSAMYLCASREGLAGNQPQHFGDGTRLSIL.

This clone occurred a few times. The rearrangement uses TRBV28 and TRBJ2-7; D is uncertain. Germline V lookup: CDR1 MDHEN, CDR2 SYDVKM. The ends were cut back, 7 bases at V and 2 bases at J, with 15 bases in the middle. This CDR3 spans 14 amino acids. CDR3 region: CASTVYGRTYEQYF. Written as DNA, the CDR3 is TGTGCCAGCACCGTCTATGGTAGAACCTACGAGCAGTACTTC.

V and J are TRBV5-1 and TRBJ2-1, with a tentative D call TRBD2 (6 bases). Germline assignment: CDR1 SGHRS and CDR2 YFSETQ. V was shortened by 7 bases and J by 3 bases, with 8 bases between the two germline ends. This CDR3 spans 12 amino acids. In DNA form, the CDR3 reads TGCGCCAGCGGACTAAGCTACAATGAGCAGTTCTTC. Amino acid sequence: CASGLSYNEQFF. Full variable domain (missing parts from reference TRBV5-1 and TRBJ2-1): KAGVTQTPRYLIKTRGQQVTLSCSPISGHRSVSWYQQTPGQGLQFLFEYFSETQRNKGNFPGRFSGRQFSNSRSEMNVSTLELGDSALYLCASGLSYNEQFFGPGTRLTVL.

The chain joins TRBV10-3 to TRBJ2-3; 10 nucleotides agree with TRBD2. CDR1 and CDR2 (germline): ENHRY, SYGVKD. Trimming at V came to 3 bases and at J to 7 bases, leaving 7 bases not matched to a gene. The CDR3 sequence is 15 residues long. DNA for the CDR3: TGTGCCATCAGTGATCTAGCGGGAGTAGGTAATACGCAGTATTTT. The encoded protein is CAISDLAGVGNTQYF.

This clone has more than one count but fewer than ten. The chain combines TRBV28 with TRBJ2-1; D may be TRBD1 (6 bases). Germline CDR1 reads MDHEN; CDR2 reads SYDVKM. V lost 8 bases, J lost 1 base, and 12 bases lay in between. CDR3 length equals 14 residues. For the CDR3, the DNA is TGTGCCAGCGGCCTGACAGGATCCTACAATGAGCAGTTCTTC. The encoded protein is CASGLTGSYNEQFF.

The DNA of the CDR3 is TGTGCCTGGAGTAGAAGCTTATTGGCAGATACGCAGTATTTT. Translating gives CAWSRSLLADTQYF. The rearrangement joins TRBV30 to TRBJ2-3, with D uncertain. The V gene's germline CDR1 is GTSNPN and CDR2 SVGIG (reference sequence). V lost 2 bases and J lost 4, with 13 bases in between. The CDR3 loop spans 14 amino acids. Together with reference TRBV30 and TRBJ2-3, the CDR3 gives the full variable domain: SQTIHQWPATLVQPVGSPLSLECTVEGTSNPNLYWYRQAAGRGLQLLFYSVGIGQISSEVPQNLSASRPQDRQFILSSKKLLLSDSGFYLCAWSRSLLADTQYFGPGTRLTVL.

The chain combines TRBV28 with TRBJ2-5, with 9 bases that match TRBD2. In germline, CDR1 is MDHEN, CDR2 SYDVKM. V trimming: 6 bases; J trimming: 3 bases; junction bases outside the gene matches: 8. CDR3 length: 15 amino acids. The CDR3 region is CASSGGGAQKETQYF. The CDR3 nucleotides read TGTGCCAGCAGCGGCGGGGGGGCGCAAAAAGAGACCCAGTACTTC.

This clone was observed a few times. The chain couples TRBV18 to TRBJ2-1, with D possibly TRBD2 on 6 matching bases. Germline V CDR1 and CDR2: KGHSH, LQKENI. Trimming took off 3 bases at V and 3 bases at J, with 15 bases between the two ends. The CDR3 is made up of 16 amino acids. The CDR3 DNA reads TGTGCCAGCTCACCTATGTTAGCGGACAACTACAATGAGCAGTTCTTC. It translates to CASSPMLADNYNEQFF.

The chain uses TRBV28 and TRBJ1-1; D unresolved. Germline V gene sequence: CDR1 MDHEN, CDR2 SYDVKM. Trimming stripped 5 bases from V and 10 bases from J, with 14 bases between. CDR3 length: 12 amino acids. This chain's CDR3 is CASSLGRAGAFF. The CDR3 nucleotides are TGTGCCAGCAGTCTAGGACGGGCGGGAGCTTTCTTT.

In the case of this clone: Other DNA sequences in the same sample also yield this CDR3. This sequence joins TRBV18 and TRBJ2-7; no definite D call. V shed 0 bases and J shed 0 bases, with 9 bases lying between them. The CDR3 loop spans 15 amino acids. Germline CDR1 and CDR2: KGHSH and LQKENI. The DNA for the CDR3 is TGTGCCAGCTCACCACCTCGCGCAAGCTCCTACGAGCAGTACTTC. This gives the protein CASSPPRASSYEQYF.

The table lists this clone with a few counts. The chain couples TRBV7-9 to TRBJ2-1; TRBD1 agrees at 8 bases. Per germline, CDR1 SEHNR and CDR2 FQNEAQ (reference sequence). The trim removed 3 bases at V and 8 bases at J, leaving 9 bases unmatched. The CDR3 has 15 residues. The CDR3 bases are TGTGCCAGCAGCTTGCTCGGGGACAGGTCGGATGAGCAGTTCTTC. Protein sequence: CASSLLGDRSDEQFF.

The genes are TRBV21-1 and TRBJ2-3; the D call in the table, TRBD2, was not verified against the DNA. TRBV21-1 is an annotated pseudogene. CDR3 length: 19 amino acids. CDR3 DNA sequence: TGTGCCAGCAGCAAATGGAGGACGGCTAGCCGAAACCTCACAGATACGCAGTATTTT. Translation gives CASSKWRTASRNLTDTQYF.

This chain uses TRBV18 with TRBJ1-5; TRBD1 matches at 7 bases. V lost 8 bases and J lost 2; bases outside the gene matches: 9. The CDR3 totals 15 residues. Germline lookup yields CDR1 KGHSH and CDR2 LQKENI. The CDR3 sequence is CASTEGTEGNQPQHF. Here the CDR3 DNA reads TGTGCCAGCACTGAGGGGACAGAGGGCAATCAGCCCCAGCATTTT.

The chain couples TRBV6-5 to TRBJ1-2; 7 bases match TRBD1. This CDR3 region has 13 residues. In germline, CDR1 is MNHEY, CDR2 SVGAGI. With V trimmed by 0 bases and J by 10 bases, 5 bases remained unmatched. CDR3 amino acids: CASSYSKGQPYTF. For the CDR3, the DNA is TGTGCCAGCAGTTACTCGAAGGGACAGCCCTACACCTTC.

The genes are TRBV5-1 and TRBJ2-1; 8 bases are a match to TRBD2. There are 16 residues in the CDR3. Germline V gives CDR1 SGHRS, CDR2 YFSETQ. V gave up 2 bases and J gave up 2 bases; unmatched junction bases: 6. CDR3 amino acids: CASSFTSGTPYNEQFF. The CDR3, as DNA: TGCGCCAGCAGCTTTACTAGCGGCACGCCCTACAATGAGCAGTTCTTC. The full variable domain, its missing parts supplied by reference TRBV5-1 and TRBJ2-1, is KAGVTQTPRYLIKTRGQQVTLSCSPISGHRSVSWYQQTPGQGLQFLFEYFSETQRNKGNFPGRFSGRQFSNSRSEMNVSTLELGDSALYLCASSFTSGTPYNEQFFGPGTRLTVL.

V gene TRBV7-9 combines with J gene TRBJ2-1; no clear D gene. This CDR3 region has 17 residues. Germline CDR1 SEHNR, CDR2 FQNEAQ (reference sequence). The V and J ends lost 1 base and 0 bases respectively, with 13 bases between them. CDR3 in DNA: TGTGCCAGCAGCTTAGAAAGCGCCTCTAGCTCCTACAATGAGCAGTTCTTC. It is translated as CASSLESASSSYNEQFF.

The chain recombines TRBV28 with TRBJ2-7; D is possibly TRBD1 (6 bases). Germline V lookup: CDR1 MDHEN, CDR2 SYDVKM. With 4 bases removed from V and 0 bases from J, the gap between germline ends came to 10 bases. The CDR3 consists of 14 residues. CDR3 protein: CASSSTGTSYEQYF. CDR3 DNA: TGTGCCAGCAGTTCGACAGGAACCTCCTACGAGCAGTACTTC.